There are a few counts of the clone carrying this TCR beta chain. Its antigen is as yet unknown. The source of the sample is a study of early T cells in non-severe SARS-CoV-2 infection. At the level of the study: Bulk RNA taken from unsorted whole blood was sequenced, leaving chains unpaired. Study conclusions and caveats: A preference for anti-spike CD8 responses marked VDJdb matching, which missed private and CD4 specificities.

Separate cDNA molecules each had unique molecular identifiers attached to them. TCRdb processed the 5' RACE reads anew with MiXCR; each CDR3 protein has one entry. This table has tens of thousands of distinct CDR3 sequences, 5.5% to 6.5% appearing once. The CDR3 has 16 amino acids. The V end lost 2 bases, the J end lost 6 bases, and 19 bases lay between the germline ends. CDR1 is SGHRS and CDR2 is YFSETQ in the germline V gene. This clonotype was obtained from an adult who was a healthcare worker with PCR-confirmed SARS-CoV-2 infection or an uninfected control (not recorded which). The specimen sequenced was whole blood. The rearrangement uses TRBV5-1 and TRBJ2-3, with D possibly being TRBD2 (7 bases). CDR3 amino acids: CASSFVGGPAGDTQYF. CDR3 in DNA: TGCGCCAGCAGCTTTGTCGGGGGGCCTGCAGGGGATACGCAGTATTTT.